This T cell receptor beta chain was recorded in a study of tumor and adjacent non-tumor tissue in lung cancer. RNA was extracted from bulk tissue without any cell sorting. Distant lung tissue was collected more than 3 cm away from the tumor edge. A remark on this clonotype: This is likely a read error, given that the CDR3 carries no conserved phenylalanine or tryptophan at its end.

A modified ARM-PCR protocol with three rounds of nested PCR amplified TCRbeta. TCRdb reprocessed the multiplex PCR reads via MiXCR and lists one record per CDR3 protein. The sample holds 110,000 or so distinct CDR3 sequences, 60% to 70% seen once. This CDR3 region has 15 residues. V lost 6 bases to trimming and J lost 6 bases, with 18 bases between them. Sequenced material: distant non-tumor lung tissue. V usage is TRBV12-3 or TRBV12-4 and J usage is TRBJ2-1, with D hard to call. This sequence was found in a man aged 55-75 years with non-small cell lung cancer. The CDR3 region has the DNA TGTGCCAGCAGCTTAAGGTGGCTATCCCGCAATGAGCAGTTCTAC. Protein sequence: CASSLRWLSRNEQFY.